The 12 T cell receptor beta chains listed next were all sequenced from one sample in a study of CXCR3-negative and CXCR3-positive naive CD8 T cells. Study-level points and caveats: Hydrophobicity was higher for TRB CDR3s found in CXCR3-positive naive cells than in CXCR3-negative naive cells.

No antigen is known for these receptors. 5' RACE that incorporated UMI labels was used to prepare the TRB cDNA libraries. TCRdb reprocessed the 5' RACE reads and keeps a single row for each CDR3 protein, giving no DNA. Across thousands of distinct CDR3 sequences, the top ten clones capture approximately 1.5% of the sample. Specimen: naive CXCR3+ CD8+ T cells from blood. Subset noted: CD45RO-CCR7+CD27+CD95- naive CD8+ T cells expressing CXCR3 (TNR3+). The origin of the receptors is a human donor in good health. Some clones in this sample may be carry-over from other donors' samples.

The J gene is TRBJ2-5, the V gene TRBV29-1; without DNA, the TCRdb call of TRBD2 cannot be checked. CDR3 length equals 14 residues. Germline V lookup: CDR1 SQVTM, CDR2 ANQGSEA. The CDR3 sequence is CSVEKPDFQETQYF.

The V and J genes are TRBV4-2 and TRBJ2-5; TCRdb's D call, TRBD2, is unchecked because there is no DNA. The CDR3 has 15 amino acids. Looked up from germline, CDR1 is LGHNA and CDR2 is YNFKEQ. This chain's CDR3 is CASSQDGAAPKRQYF.

This clonotype is called medium-sized based on its frequency. The V gene is TRBV29-1, the J gene TRBJ1-2; TCRdb returns TRBD1, unconfirmable since there is no DNA. CDR3 length: 13 residues. Looked up from germline, CDR1 is SQVTM and CDR2 is ANQGSEA. CDR3: CSVRPITNYGYTF.

Considering frequency, this clonotype is medium-sized. The V and J genes are TRBV29-1 and TRBJ2-5; TCRdb's D call of TRBD1 is untestable without DNA. The CDR3 length is 12 residues. Germline V CDR1 and CDR2: SQVTM, ANQGSEA. CDR3 loop: CSDTTGSETQYF. The variable domain in full, with the rest retrieved from reference TRBV29-1 and TRBJ2-5, is SAVISQKPSRDICQRGTSLTIQCQVDSQVTMMFWYRQQPGQSLTLIATANQGSEATYESGFVIDKFPISRPNLTFSTLTVSNMSPEDSSIYLCSDTTGSETQYFGPGTRLLVL.

The chain recombines TRBV28 with TRBJ2-4; lacking DNA, the TRBD1 call made by TCRdb goes unchecked. The CDR3 covers 17 residues. Looked up from germline, CDR1 is MDHEN and CDR2 is SYDVKM. This chain's CDR3 is CASSSTLQGLSKNIQYF.

The chain couples TRBV27 to TRBJ2-7; TCRdb calls TRBD1, which cannot be checked without DNA. This CDR3 is 13 amino acids long. Germline CDR1 is MNHEY and CDR2 is SMNVEV (reference sequence). CDR3 residues: CASSWAGVYEQYF.

CDR3 sequence: CASSKPPSSGTGVHEQYF. The gene calls are TRBV21-1 and TRBJ2-7; the TRBD1 assignment by TCRdb is unverifiable without DNA. TRBV21-1 is noted as a pseudogene. CDR3 length equals 18 residues.

The chain carries TRBV20-1 and TRBJ2-3; lacking DNA, the TRBD2 call made by TCRdb goes unchecked. Germline CDR1 DFQATT, CDR2 SNEGSKA (reference sequence). The CDR3 contains 18 residues. CDR3 loop: CSAQPGLAGLLSGDTQYF.

The chain carries TRBV7-2 and TRBJ2-7. This CDR3 spans 16 amino acids. Germline V CDR1 and CDR2: SGHTA, FQGNSA. CDR3 loop: CASSVKGVGATYEQYF.

The chain couples TRBV6-5 to TRBJ1-6. CDR3 length equals 13 residues. Germline V gives CDR1 MNHEY, CDR2 SVGAGI. The CDR3 is CASSGQTNSPLHF.

The CDR3 reads CASSLRLAGGYGEQFF. The gene calls are TRBV7-6 and TRBJ2-1; TCRdb designates TRBD2, a call that cannot be tested without DNA. This CDR3 is 16 amino acids long. Germline V gene sequence: CDR1 SGHVS, CDR2 FNYEAQ.

In terms of frequency, this clonotype is medium-sized. The chain is built from TRBV29-1 and TRBJ2-1. The CDR3 has 12 residues. Germline loops: CDR1 SQVTM, CDR2 ANQGSEA. CDR3 region: CSVEGYYNEQFF.